Each of the 5 T cell receptor beta chains below was sequenced from the same sample in a study of blood T cells in healthy people across ages (dated by TCRdb to 2015 to 2017). Library creation used 5' RACE. The run used an Illumina HiSeq 2500. A second roughly 6 to 12 cycle PCR used a sample-barcoded 5' primer and a J-beta primer mix. TCRdb took the public reads, trimmed them with fastp at Q25, ran MiXCR for clone calling and kept in-frame beta chains. One record per CDR3 amino acid sequence lists the most common genes and DNA. The sample profile shows roughly 800,000 distinct CDR3 sequences; 58% of them were found once. About 20% of the sample lies in the top ten. The material sequenced was blood. The receptors shown here come from a man aged 30-40 years in good health.

The J gene is TRBJ1-2, the V gene TRBV4-2, with unresolved D. In germline, CDR1 is LGHNA, CDR2 YNFKEQ. This CDR3 spans 15 amino acids. Trimming cost V 6 bases and J 6 bases, with 20 bases left between them. The CDR3 loop is CASSRPEGSVDGYTF. The DNA for the CDR3 is TGTGCCAGCAGTAGGCCAGAAGGTAGCGTGGATGGCTACACCTTC.

The chain couples TRBV7-9 to TRBJ2-5; D is perhaps TRBD2 (5 bases). The CDR3 sequence is 12 residues long. Looked up from germline, CDR1 is SEHNR and CDR2 is FQNEAQ (reference sequence). V was clipped by 4 bases and J by 11 bases, with 14 bases between them. Here the CDR3 reads CASSSFVGEQYF. The CDR3 DNA sequence: TGTGCCAGCAGCTCCTTCGTTGGGGAGCAGTACTTC. The full variable domain, rest sourced from reference TRBV7-9 and TRBJ2-5, is DTGVSQNPRHKITKRGQNVTFRCDPISEHNRLYWYRQTLGQGPEFLTYFQNEAQLEKSRLLSDRFSAERPKGSFSTLEIQRTEQGDSAMYLCASSSFVGEQYFGPGTRLLVL.

The V gene is TRBV5-6, the J gene TRBJ2-3; possible D gene TRBD2, 6 bases. The CDR3 loop spans 16 amino acids. V was trimmed by 1 base and J by 0 bases, leaving 12 bases between them. Germline V lookup: CDR1 SGHDT, CDR2 YYEEEE. The CDR3 reads CASSLSREGSTDTQYF. The CDR3 DNA reads TGTGCCAGCAGCTTGTCGCGGGAAGGGAGCACAGATACGCAGTATTTT.

This chain links TRBV19 with TRBJ1-5; D gene uncertain. The CDR3 runs to 14 residues. V lost 0 bases, J lost 4 bases, and 7 bases lay in between. CDR1 and CDR2 from the germline V gene are LNHDA and SQIVND (reference sequence). The CDR3: CASSIDRRNQPQHF. The CDR3 region has the DNA TGTGCCAGTAGTATAGATCGGCGGAATCAGCCCCAGCATTTT.

J is TRBJ1-2 and V is TRBV9, with D possibly being TRBD1 (5 bases). V gave up 0 bases and J gave up 0 bases, with 9 bases separating them. This CDR3 spans 15 amino acids. Germline V gene sequence: CDR1 SGDLS, CDR2 YYNGEE. The CDR3: CASSVGDGPNYGYTF. CDR3 DNA sequence: TGTGCCAGCAGCGTAGGGGACGGCCCTAACTATGGCTACACCTTC.